The TCR beta chain under discussion was sequenced for a study of blood T cells in healthy people across ages. Study context: The capture of about one barcoded beta molecule per two T cells was achieved by template switching.

This clonotype was counted a few times. CDR1 is DFQATT, CDR2 SNEGSKA, per germline (reference sequence). There are 12 residues in the CDR3. Trimming took off 6 bases at V and 7 bases at J, with 15 bases between the two ends. A second PCR of about 7 to 12 cycles used a sample-barcoded 5' primer and a J-beta primer mix. TCRdb analysed the 5' RACE reads with MiXCR anew, one entry per CDR3 protein. The profile shows about a million distinct CDR3 sequences, roughly 47% of them singletons. This receptor was obtained from a woman aged 60 to 75 in good health. This chain connects TRBV20-1 to TRBJ2-5, with D uncertain. Sequencing input: blood. The CDR3 sequence: CSAEDALGTQYF. CDR3 bases: TGCAGTGCCGAGGATGCGCTCGGGACCCAGTACTTC.